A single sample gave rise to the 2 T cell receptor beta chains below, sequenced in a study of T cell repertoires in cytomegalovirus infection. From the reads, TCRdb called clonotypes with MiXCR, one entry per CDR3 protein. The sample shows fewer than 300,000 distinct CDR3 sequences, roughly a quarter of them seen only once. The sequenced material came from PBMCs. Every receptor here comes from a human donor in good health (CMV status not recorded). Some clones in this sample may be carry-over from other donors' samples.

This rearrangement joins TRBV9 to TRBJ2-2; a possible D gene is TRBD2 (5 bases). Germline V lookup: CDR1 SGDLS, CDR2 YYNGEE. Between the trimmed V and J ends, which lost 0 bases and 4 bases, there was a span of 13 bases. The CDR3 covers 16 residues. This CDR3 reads CASSVARRLPTGELFF. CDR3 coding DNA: TGTGCCAGCAGCGTAGCTAGGAGACTACCCACCGGGGAGCTGTTTTTT.

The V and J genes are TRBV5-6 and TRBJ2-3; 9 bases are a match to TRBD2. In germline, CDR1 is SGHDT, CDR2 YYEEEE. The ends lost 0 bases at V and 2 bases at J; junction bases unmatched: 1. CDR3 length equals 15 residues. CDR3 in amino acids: CASSLGLADTDTQYF. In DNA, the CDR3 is TGTGCCAGCAGCTTGGGACTAGCGGACACAGATACGCAGTATTTT.